What follows describes a single T cell receptor beta chain. The data stem from a study of T cells in Graves' hyperthyroidism and ophthalmopathy. Germline V CDR1 and CDR2: DFQATT, SNEGSKA (reference sequence). This CDR3 region has 12 residues. Template material for amplifying TCR beta CDR3 regions consisted of RNA transcripts. The HTBI set primed first-round TCR CDR3 RT-PCR. Each CDR3 protein gets one entry after TCRdb re-called the multiplex PCR reads with MiXCR. The sample has approximately 870,000 distinct CDR3 sequences; approximately 40% are singletons. The V call is TRBV20-1, the J call TRBJ2-7; no firm D call. This sequence was found in a man aged 18 to 30 with Graves' hyperthyroidism. Sequencing was performed on blood. The CDR3 loop is CSARTEGYEQYF. The CDR3 coding sequence is TGCAGCGCGCGGACGGAAGGGTACGAGCAGTACTTC.